These 30 T cell receptor beta chains share one sample of origin, sequenced in a study of T cell responses to AZD1222 COVID-19 vaccine. Produced via immunoSEQ multiplex PCR; TCRdb's table is partial and in-frame only. The sample includes roughly 91,000 clones, about 92% of them seen just once. Specimen: peripheral blood, collected on day 0 of AZD1222 vaccination. These receptors all come from an adult in good health.

This sequence joins TRBV18 and TRBJ2-7; 10 positions agree with TRBD1. Germline CDR1 is KGHSH and CDR2 is LQKENI. V trimming: 6 bases; J trimming: 1 base; junction bases outside the gene matches: 6. The CDR3 totals 15 residues. The CDR3 reads CASSPTGGFSYEQYF. Written as DNA, the CDR3 is TGTGCCAGCTCGCCGACAGGGGGCTTTTCCTACGAGCAGTACTTC.

J is TRBJ1-6 and V is TRBV9; 7 nucleotides align to TRBD1. CDR1 is SGDLS, CDR2 YYNGEE, per germline. V shed 3 bases, J shed 5 bases, and the junction held 5 bases outside the gene matches. This CDR3 contains 15 residues. The DNA for the CDR3 is TGTGCCAGCAGCGCAAAGGGACAGCATAATTCACCCCTCCACTTT. Protein sequence: CASSAKGQHNSPLHF.

The V gene is TRBV14, the J gene TRBJ1-2, with a weak D call TRBD1 (5 bases). Germline lookup yields CDR1 SGHDN and CDR2 FVKESK. The CDR3 runs 16 residues. The V end lost 1 base, the J end lost 3 bases, and 15 bases lay between the germline ends. The CDR3 DNA follows: TGTGCCAGCAGCCAAGTGACGGGGGATAAGGACTATGGCTACACCTTC. It yields the protein CASSQVTGDKDYGYTF.

The chain recombines TRBV6-1 with TRBJ1-3; D gene unclear. V was clipped by 4 bases and J by 0 bases, with 13 bases between them. The germline CDR1 and CDR2 sequences are MNHNS and SASEGT. The CDR3 has 16 residues. The CDR3 sequence is CASSVEEKSSGNTIYF. The CDR3 DNA reads TGTGCCAGCAGTGTAGAGGAGAAGAGCTCTGGAAACACCATATATTTT.

This clone was detected only a few times. The rearrangement links TRBV6-1 to TRBJ2-3, with TRBD1 matching 10 bases. Germline CDR1 reads MNHNS; CDR2 reads SASEGT. CDR3 length: 17 residues. The V and J ends lost 2 bases and 2 bases, in that order; junction bases with no gene match: 7. The chain's CDR3 is CASSELTGTGVTDTQYF. The DNA for the CDR3 is TGTGCCAGCAGTGAACTTACCGGGACAGGGGTCACAGATACGCAGTATTTT.

This sequence joins TRBV10-2 and TRBJ2-7, with 8 nucleotides matching TRBD1. The CDR3 sequence is 14 residues long. The J segment lost 5 bases and the V segment lost 4 bases, leaving 7 bases of the junction unmatched. Germline CDR1 and CDR2: WSHSY and SAAADI. The CDR3 loop is CASSAADRVHEQYF. The CDR3 DNA is TGCGCCAGCAGTGCAGCGGACAGGGTACACGAGCAGTACTTC.

The chain couples TRBV2 to TRBJ1-5; D is possibly TRBD1 (6 bases). CDR1 SNHLY and CDR2 FYNNEI come from the germline V gene. Deletions cut 8 bases from V and 0 bases from J, with 14 bases between. This CDR3 has 15 residues. CDR3 DNA: TGTGCCAGCGCTCCACAGGGAGCTAGCAATCAGCCCCAGCATTTT. Residues: CASAPQGASNQPQHF.

The CDR3 loop reads CASSFRGEGYSGNTIYF. The CDR3, as DNA: TGTGCCAGCAGTTTCCGTGGGGAAGGTTATTCTGGAAACACCATATATTTT. This chain uses TRBV6-2 or TRBV6-3 with TRBJ1-3; D not resolved. The CDR3 contains 17 residues. CDR1 is MNHEY and CDR2 is SVGEGT in the germline V gene. The V gene lost 4 bases and the J gene lost 1 base, with 17 bases spanning the gap.

In its sample, this clone was seen once. The chain links TRBV5-4 to TRBJ1-4, with 7 bases fitting TRBD1. The CDR3 is 13 residues long. The germline V gene has CDR1 SGHNT and CDR2 YYREEE (reference sequence). V trimming: 0 bases; J trimming: 8 bases; junction bases outside the gene matches: 1. This CDR3 is CASSLGTGEKLFF. The CDR3 nucleotides read TGTGCCAGCAGCTTGGGGACAGGAGAAAAACTGTTTTTT.

The chain has TRBV2 and TRBJ2-3; D is tentatively TRBD1 or TRBD2 (5 bases each). The V gene lost 7 bases and the J gene lost 4 bases, with 18 bases spanning the gap. CDR3 length: 15 amino acids. CDR1 SNHLY and CDR2 FYNNEI come from the germline V gene. The DNA of the CDR3 is TGTGCCAGCATTAGGTGGGACCCCTTGGCAGATACGCAGTATTTT. This codes for CASIRWDPLADTQYF.

This chain links TRBV7-8 with TRBJ2-7; 8 nucleotides align to TRBD1. Trimming took 1 base from V and 4 from J; bases not matched to a gene: 9. Germline-derived CDR1 and CDR2 are SGHVS and FQNEAQ. CDR3 length: 16 amino acids. CDR3 protein: CASSLGTGNSRYEQYF. CDR3 in DNA: TGTGCCAGCAGCTTAGGGACAGGGAATAGTAGATACGAGCAGTACTTC. The whole variable domain, filled in from reference TRBV7-8 and TRBJ2-7, reads GAGVSQSPRYKVAKRGQDVALRCDPISGHVSLFWYQQALGQGPEFLTYFQNEAQLDKSGLPSDRFFAERPEGSVSTLKIQRTQQEDSAVYLCASSLGTGNSRYEQYFGPGTRLTVT.

This sequence joins TRBV19 and TRBJ1-2; TRBD1 matches at 7 bases. The trim removed 6 bases at V and 2 bases at J, leaving 9 bases unmatched. The CDR3 has 15 amino acids. The germline V gene has CDR1 LNHDA and CDR2 SQIVND (reference sequence). The DNA of the CDR3 is TGTGCCAGTAGACCACACAGGGGAGTCAACTATGGCTACACCTTC. Its protein is CASRPHRGVNYGYTF.

J is TRBJ2-1 and V is TRBV12-3 or TRBV12-4; D call uncertain. The CDR3 has 11 amino acids. The V gene lost 6 bases and the J gene lost 4 bases, with 4 bases spanning the gap. The CDR3 coding sequence is TGTGCCAGCAGCTATTACAATGAGCAGTTCTTC. It yields the protein CASSYYNEQFF.

This clone was found a few times. The chain combines TRBV18 with TRBJ1-1; a weak D match, TRBD1 (5 bases). Germline V gene lookup returns CDR1 KGHSH and CDR2 LQKENI. The CDR3 has 17 amino acids. The ends were cut back, 1 base at V and 2 bases at J, with 17 bases in the middle. The CDR3 nucleotides are TGTGCCAGCTCACCACAGGGGTCTGCAGGAGGTAACACTGAAGCTTTCTTT. Amino acid sequence: CASSPQGSAGGNTEAFF.

V usage is TRBV29-1 and J usage is TRBJ2-1; 16 nucleotides align to TRBD2. The CDR3 has 16 amino acids. Germline CDR1 and CDR2: SQVTM and ANQGSEA. V trimming: 6 bases; J trimming: 7 bases; junction bases outside the gene matches: 9. This CDR3 is CSVEGLAGGPGNEQFF. CDR3 sequence (DNA): TGCAGCGTGGAGGGACTAGCGGGAGGGCCAGGGAATGAGCAGTTCTTC.

The rearrangement links TRBV28 to TRBJ2-7, with 10 positions matching TRBD1. The CDR3 consists of 15 residues. CDR1 MDHEN and CDR2 SYDVKM come from the germline V gene. V dropped 5 bases and J dropped 4; count of bases not matched to a gene: 8. The CDR3: CASSGGDRGSYEQYF. The CDR3 coding sequence is TGTGCCAGCAGTGGGGGGGACAGGGGATCTTACGAGCAGTACTTC.

This clone was counted between two and nine times. V usage is TRBV5-4 and J usage is TRBJ2-2, with D tentatively TRBD2 (6 bases). V shed 4 bases and J shed 2 bases, with 12 bases lying between them. Germline lookup yields CDR1 SGHNT and CDR2 YYREEE (reference sequence). The CDR3 extends over 15 amino acids. The CDR3 sequence is CASSPEGRNTGELFF. The CDR3, as DNA: TGTGCCAGCAGCCCGGAGGGGAGAAACACCGGGGAGCTGTTTTTT. Filled out from reference TRBV5-4 and TRBJ2-2, the complete variable domain reads ETGVTQSPTHLIKTRGQQVTLRCSSQSGHNTVSWYQQALGQGPQFIFQYYREEENGRGNFPPRFSGLQFPNYSSELNVNALELDDSALYLCASSPEGRNTGELFFGEGSRLTVL.

The chain employs TRBV12-5 and TRBJ1-5; D possibly corresponds to TRBD1 (5 bases). V lost 6 bases, J lost 7 bases, and 16 bases lay in between. The CDR3 has 14 residues. Looked up from germline, CDR1 is LGHNT and CDR2 is FRNRAP. The CDR3 spells CASGSGTSGQPQHF. The CDR3 DNA sequence: TGTGCTAGTGGATCCGGGACCTCAGGGCAGCCCCAGCATTTT.

V is TRBV28 and J is TRBJ1-5; D perhaps matches TRBD1 (5 bases). The CDR3 sequence is 17 residues long. Deletions cut 4 bases from V and 6 bases from J, with 22 bases between. In germline, CDR1 is MDHEN, CDR2 SYDVKM. The CDR3 sequence: CASSSGGHFGSGQPQHF. CDR3 bases: TGTGCCAGCAGTTCAGGAGGACATTTCGGTTCGGGTCAGCCCCAGCATTTT.

This clone was detected only once. V usage is TRBV6-5 and J usage is TRBJ2-7, with TRBD2 identical over 7 bases. CDR3 length equals 16 residues. The germline V gene has CDR1 MNHEY and CDR2 SVGAGI. After removal of 3 bases from V and 3 bases from J, the junction contained 11 bases not matched to a gene. CDR3 amino acids: CASSYDPRRGSYEQYF. Written as DNA, the CDR3 is TGTGCCAGCAGTTATGACCCCCGGCGGGGGAGCTACGAGCAGTACTTC.

The chain carries TRBV6-5 and TRBJ1-1, with D unclear. This CDR3 has 14 amino acids. Germline CDR1 reads MNHEY; CDR2 reads SVGAGI. V lost 6 bases, J lost 8 bases, and 19 bases lay in between. The CDR3 region has the DNA TGTGCCAGCAGCCGAGTCGGTGGGTTGGTCGAAGCTTTCTTT. Amino acids: CASSRVGGLVEAFF.

The chain joins TRBV4-1 to TRBJ1-1; D ambiguous. Per the germline V gene, CDR1 is MGHRA and CDR2 is YSYEKL. Deletions cut 2 bases from V and 0 bases from J, with 7 bases between. The CDR3 runs to 14 residues. In DNA, the CDR3 is TGCGCCAGCAGCCAAATCAGCTTGAACACTGAAGCTTTCTTT. Amino acids: CASSQISLNTEAFF.

The rearrangement links TRBV6-6 to TRBJ2-7, with 10 positions matching TRBD2. The CDR3 is 18 amino acids. With 6 bases clipped from V and 0 bases from J, the junction kept 14 bases outside the gene matches. Germline CDR1 MNHNY, CDR2 SVGAGI (reference sequence). The CDR3 reads CASSRLSGRAPYSYEQYF. CDR3 DNA: TGTGCCAGCAGCCGACTAAGCGGGAGGGCCCCGTACTCCTACGAGCAGTACTTC.

The J gene is TRBJ1-1, the V gene TRBV5-1, with unresolved D. The germline V gene encodes CDR1 SGHRS and CDR2 YFSETQ. There are 15 residues in the CDR3. V was pared by 4 bases and J by 4 bases, with 17 bases between. The CDR3 loop reads CASSEQWTLGTEAFF. DNA for the CDR3: TGCGCCAGCAGCGAACAATGGACCCTGGGCACTGAAGCTTTCTTT.

J is TRBJ1-5 and V is TRBV6-5; 9 bases are shared with TRBD1. The CDR3 has 13 residues. The junction had 3 bases not matched to a gene; V was cut back by 8 bases and J by 4 bases. Germline CDR1 is MNHEY and CDR2 is SVGAGI. The CDR3 reads CASGTGTNQPQHF. In nucleotides, the CDR3 is TGTGCCAGCGGGACAGGGACTAATCAGCCCCAGCATTTT.

V gene TRBV28 combines with J gene TRBJ2-7, with 7 positions matching TRBD1. CDR1 is MDHEN and CDR2 is SYDVKM in the germline V gene. The trim removed 1 base at V and 4 bases at J, leaving 10 bases unmatched. There are 16 residues in the CDR3. This CDR3 is CASSLSEETGRYEQYF. As DNA, the CDR3 is TGTGCCAGCAGTTTATCCGAGGAGACAGGGAGATACGAGCAGTACTTC.

The rearrangement joins TRBV7-9 to TRBJ1-4, with a weak D call TRBD1 (5 bases). The germline CDR1 and CDR2 sequences are SEHNR and FQNEAQ (reference sequence). Trimming took 5 bases from V and 3 from J, leaving 13 bases between them. The CDR3 consists of 15 residues. The CDR3 nucleotides read TGTGCCAGCAGCCCGCGCGGAGGGGCTAATGAAAAACTGTTTTTT. Translation: CASSPRGGANEKLFF.

The rearrangement links TRBV10-2 to TRBJ1-5, with a tentative D call TRBD1 (5 bases). Germline lookup yields CDR1 WSHSY and CDR2 SAAADI. The ends were cut back, 5 bases at V and 0 bases at J, with 11 bases in the middle. This CDR3 contains 15 residues. CDR3 nucleotide sequence: TGCGCCAGCAGTAAAAGACAGTATAGCAATCAGCCCCAGCATTTT. This translates into CASSKRQYSNQPQHF.

The CDR3 DNA sequence: TGCGCCAGCAGCGGGGACGGAAGTAATGAAAAACTGTTTTTT. Amino acids: CASSGDGSNEKLFF. This chain joins TRBV5-1 and TRBJ1-4; D may be TRBD1 (5 bases). CDR3 length: 14 residues. V lost 4 bases, J lost 4 bases, and 11 bases lay in between. The germline gives CDR1 SGHRS, CDR2 YFSETQ. The whole variable domain, remainder taken from reference TRBV5-1 and TRBJ1-4, is KAGVTQTPRYLIKTRGQQVTLSCSPISGHRSVSWYQQTPGQGLQFLFEYFSETQRNKGNFPGRFSGRQFSNSRSEMNVSTLELGDSALYLCASSGDGSNEKLFFGSGTQLSVL.

V usage is TRBV18 and J usage is TRBJ2-7, with 7 bases lining up with TRBD1. There are 15 residues in the CDR3. Germline-derived CDR1 and CDR2 are KGHSH and LQKENI. V lost 6 bases to trimming and J lost 2 bases; unmatched junction nucleotides: 10. CDR3 bases: TGTGCCAGCTCCCCGCCGGGGCAGGGGGCCTACGAGCAGTACTTC. Amino acid sequence: CASSPPGQGAYEQYF.